Following are 11 T cell receptor beta chains from one sample sequenced in a study of graft-versus-host responses after intestinal transplantation. The method was immunoSEQ multiplex PCR; TCRdb's version includes in-frame clones alone and lacks a portion of them. The sample shows fewer than 4,000 clones, 60% to 85% of them seen only once. Time point noted: postoperative day 105 after intestinal transplantation (dayNNNN = postoperative day). The authors processed graft tissue to release intraepithelial and lamina propria lymphocytes. Sequencing was performed on ileum tissue, taken 105 days after intestinal transplantation. Every receptor here comes from a human patient who received an intestinal transplant, so some T cells may come from the graft donor.

This chain uses TRBV6-5 with TRBJ2-7, with 7 bases that match TRBD2. The CDR3 has 15 amino acids. Per the germline V gene, CDR1 is MNHEY and CDR2 is SVGAGI. The V gene end was trimmed by 3 bases and the J gene end by 0 bases; junction bases not matched to a gene: 5. DNA for the CDR3: TGTGCCAGCAGTTATCTGAGGACTAGCTCCTACGAGCAGTACTTC. Residues: CASSYLRTSSYEQYF.

This rearrangement joins TRBV27 to TRBJ2-2; D gene unclear. The CDR3 has 14 amino acids. V gave up 8 bases and J gave up 7 bases, with 17 bases separating them. The V gene's germline CDR1 is MNHEY and CDR2 SMNVEV (reference sequence). This chain's CDR3 is CASGAYRLGGELFF. In DNA form, the CDR3 reads TGTGCCAGCGGAGCATACAGACTCGGCGGGGAGCTGTTTTTT.

The rearrangement links TRBV29-1 to TRBJ2-5; D may correspond to TRBD1 or TRBD2 (5 bases each). The CDR3 totals 13 residues. CDR1 is SQVTM, CDR2 ANQGSEA, per germline. The V end was cut by 5 bases, the J end by 1 base, with 11 bases between. The CDR3 is CSVLGTFQETQYF. DNA of the CDR3: TGCAGCGTTCTAGGGACCTTCCAAGAGACCCAGTACTTC.

The rearrangement links TRBV2 to TRBJ2-3; the match to TRBD1 covers 10 bases. Germline CDR1 SNHLY, CDR2 FYNNEI. Germline trimming cut 8 bases from V and 4 bases from J; bases unmatched to any gene: 6. There are 14 residues in the CDR3. The CDR3 sequence is CASLRDRGSDTQYF. The CDR3 DNA follows: TGTGCCAGCCTCCGGGACAGGGGATCAGATACGCAGTATTTT. Full variable domain (rest looked up from reference TRBV2 and TRBJ2-3): EPEVTQTPSHQVTQMGQEVILRCVPISNHLYFYWYRQILGQKVEFLVSFYNNEISEKSEIFDDQFSVERPDGSNFTLKIRSTKLEDSAMYFCASLRDRGSDTQYFGPGTRLTVL.

The J gene is TRBJ1-1, the V gene TRBV6-1; possible D gene TRBD1, 5 bases. The CDR3 contains 13 residues. With 3 bases removed from V and 1 base from J, the gap between germline ends came to 6 bases. From germline, CDR1 is MNHNS and CDR2 SASEGT. In DNA form, the CDR3 reads TGTGCCAGCAGTGACAGGGAGAACACTGAAGCTTTCTTT. As protein: CASSDRENTEAFF.

As DNA, the CDR3 is TGTGCCAGCAGTCTCGGGGTCTTGTCCTACGAGCAGTACTTC. Its translation is CASSLGVLSYEQYF. The chain carries TRBV2 and TRBJ2-7; possibly TRBD2 for D (5 bases). This CDR3 has 14 residues. Germline V gives CDR1 SNHLY, CDR2 FYNNEI. Trimming took off 5 bases at V and 1 base at J, with 12 bases between the two ends.

This chain joins TRBV2 and TRBJ1-4, with TRBD1 matching 9 bases. V was clipped by 5 bases and J by 3 bases; unmatched bases: 7. Germline loops: CDR1 SNHLY, CDR2 FYNNEI. The CDR3 sequence is 16 residues long. CDR3 region: CASSFGTGKSNEKLFF. DNA of the CDR3: TGTGCCAGCAGTTTTGGGACAGGGAAATCTAATGAAAAACTGTTTTTT.

The chain has TRBV28 and TRBJ2-1; D might be TRBD2 (5 bases). This CDR3 comprises 18 residues. Germline V gene data show CDR1 as MDHEN and CDR2 as SYDVKM. The V end was cut by 2 bases, the J end by 8 bases, with 25 bases between. The CDR3 reads CASSLGKTSLSFWDEQFF. In DNA, the CDR3 is TGTGCCAGCAGTTTAGGAAAAACTAGTTTGTCTTTTTGGGATGAGCAGTTCTTC.

The rearrangement joins TRBV5-1 to TRBJ1-2, with TRBD1 matching 7 bases. J was trimmed by 2 bases and V by 4 bases; bases with no gene match: 2. Germline CDR1 and CDR2: SGHRS and YFSETQ. The CDR3 extends over 13 amino acids. The CDR3 sequence is CASSGGQNYGYTF. The CDR3 DNA is TGCGCCAGCAGCGGGGGACAGAACTATGGCTACACCTTC.

The V call is TRBV6-5, the J call TRBJ1-4, with TRBD1 as a possible D gene (5 bases). V dropped 4 bases and J dropped 0 bases, with 9 bases sitting between them. Looked up from germline, CDR1 is MNHEY and CDR2 is SVGAGI. CDR3 size: 15 residues. CDR3 residues: CASSWGTATNEKLFF. In DNA form, the CDR3 reads TGTGCCAGCAGTTGGGGGACTGCAACTAATGAAAAACTGTTTTTT.

This clone was seen a handful of times. CDR3 DNA: TGTGCCAGCAGCCCGCAGACAGGGCTTAACTATGGCTACACCTTC. Its protein is CASSPQTGLNYGYTF. This chain joins TRBV9 and TRBJ1-2; 7 positions agree with TRBD1. The CDR3 is 15 amino acids. Looked up from germline, CDR1 is SGDLS and CDR2 is YYNGEE. The ends lost 4 bases at V and 1 base at J; junction bases unmatched: 7.